Reported below is one TCR beta chain. RNA transcripts gave rise to amplified TCR beta CDR3 regions. The HTBI set primed first-round TCR CDR3 RT-PCR. TCRdb reprocessed the multiplex PCR reads via MiXCR and lists one record per CDR3 protein. The repertoire consists of about 640,000 distinct CDR3 sequences, with roughly 20% occurring once and the leading ten covering around a third. After removal of 8 bases from V and 2 bases from J, the junction contained 6 bases not matched to a gene. The CDR3 covers 14 residues. From germline, CDR1 is MNHEY and CDR2 SVGEGT. This record belongs to a study of T cells in Graves' hyperthyroidism and ophthalmopathy.

The sequencing sample was made of blood. The clonotype was recovered from a man younger than 40 with Graves' ophthalmopathy. The chain links TRBV6-2 or TRBV6-3 to TRBJ2-7, with TRBD2 matching over 10 bases. The CDR3 region is CASGASGGPYEQYF. For the CDR3, the DNA is TGTGCCAGCGGGGCTAGCGGGGGACCCTACGAGCAGTACTTC.